Below, 18 T cell receptor beta chains from the same sample are listed, as sequenced in a study of regulatory T cells in long-lasting Graves disease. Investigators prepared the TCR beta libraries by applying iRepertoire HTBI primers and Arm-PCR of CDR3 regions. TCRdb analysed the multiplex PCR reads with MiXCR anew, one entry per CDR3 protein. The profile covers about 300,000 distinct CDR3 sequences, with roughly 21% appearing a single time and about 56% taken by the ten largest. Time point in this sample: persistent/refractory GD, antithyroid drugs over 5 years with positive TRAb. Generation of the TCR library employed RNA extracted from PBMCs. Sample: peripheral blood mononuclear cells (PBMCs), taken when the disease was refractory, from a patient treated with antithyroid drugs. The source of these receptors is a female donor with Graves disease.

This clonotype has just a few counts. V gene TRBV5-1 combines with J gene TRBJ2-2; D ambiguous. Germline CDR1 is SGHRS and CDR2 is YFSETQ. The CDR3 is 15 amino acids. The V end lost 0 bases, the J end lost 7 bases, and 13 bases lay between the germline ends. CDR3 protein: CASSLAPDPGGELFF. Here the CDR3 DNA reads TGCGCCAGCAGCTTGGCCCCGGATCCTGGCGGGGAGCTGTTTTTT.

The rearrangement links TRBV27 to TRBJ2-7; D gene uncertain. Germline CDR1 and CDR2: MNHEY and SMNVEV (reference sequence). The CDR3 is 15 residues long. V lost 6 bases and J lost 2, with 17 bases in between. The CDR3 sequence is CASSVRHPETYEQYF. The CDR3 DNA sequence: TGTGCCAGCAGCGTCCGGCACCCGGAGACCTACGAGCAGTACTTC.

This clonotype was found many times. The rearrangement uses TRBV15 and TRBJ2-2; D may correspond to TRBD1 or TRBD2 (5 bases each). CDR3 length: 16 residues. Per the germline V gene, CDR1 is LNHNV and CDR2 is YYDKDF (reference sequence). The V end lost 1 base, the J end lost 5 bases, and 14 bases lay between the germline ends. CDR3 bases: TGTGCCACCAGCAGAGTATGGGGGTCGGGGACCGGGGAGCTGTTTTTT. Translated, it gives CATSRVWGSGTGELFF.

The chain is built from TRBV19 and TRBJ2-5; D not certain. Trimming took off 11 bases at V and 1 base at J, with 14 bases between the two ends. The CDR3 sequence is 13 residues long. Germline assignment: CDR1 LNHDA and CDR2 SQIVND (reference sequence). The CDR3 here is CALLRARQETQYF. The DNA for the CDR3 is TGTGCCCTTCTCCGGGCCCGCCAAGAGACCCAGTACTTC.

V gene TRBV9 combines with J gene TRBJ2-5; D is unresolved. The germline CDR1 and CDR2 sequences are SGDLS and YYNGEE. This CDR3 has 12 amino acids. The germline V and J ends were trimmed by 7 bases and 7 bases, with 14 bases remaining between them. The CDR3 sequence is CASAPAPGTQYF. The CDR3 nucleotides read TGTGCCAGCGCCCCCGCCCCCGGGACCCAGTACTTC.

This clonotype was picked up a small number of times. The gene calls are TRBV4-3 and TRBJ1-6, with D unresolved. The germline V gene has CDR1 LGHNA and CDR2 YSLEER. V was trimmed by 1 base and J by 0 bases, leaving 10 bases between them. This CDR3 is built from 17 residues. DNA for the CDR3: TGCGCCAGCAGCCAAGGGGTGGGAAGCTCCTATAATTCACCCCTCCACTTT. It is translated as CASSQGVGSSYNSPLHF.

This clonotype has a handful of counts. V usage is TRBV27 and J usage is TRBJ1-5; tentatively, D is TRBD1 (5 bases). The CDR3 consists of 15 residues. V dropped 4 bases and J dropped 0 bases, with 10 bases sitting between them. CDR1 MNHEY and CDR2 SMNVEV come from the germline V gene (reference sequence). The CDR3 here is CASSYQGYSNQPQHF. For the CDR3, the DNA is TGTGCCAGCAGTTATCAGGGATATAGCAATCAGCCCCAGCATTTT.

Notes on this clonotype: This probably arose from a read error, given a far larger clone one base away. The chain carries TRBV7-2 and TRBJ2-7, with 10 bases identical to TRBD2. Germline CDR1 is SGHTA and CDR2 is FQGNSA. V lost 5 bases and J lost 3; bases outside the gene matches: 4. The CDR3 consists of 14 residues. CDR3 in DNA: TGTGCCAGCAGCCGACTAGCGGGCCGCTACGAGCAGTACTTC. This sequence encodes CASSRLAGRYEQYF.

This clonotype was counted ten times or more. The chain uses TRBV11-2 and TRBJ2-4; D call uncertain. The CDR3 covers 14 residues. Germline CDR1 is SGHAT and CDR2 is FQNNGV. Trimming stripped 3 bases from V and 0 bases from J, with 6 bases between. The CDR3 DNA reads as TGTGCCAGCAGCTTTGGGCTAGCCAAAAACATTCAGTACTTC. Translation: CASSFGLAKNIQYF.

This chain joins TRBV20-1 and TRBJ1-2; 7 nucleotides align to TRBD1. V shed 1 base and J 7 bases; nucleotides not matched to a gene: 12. Germline CDR1 reads DFQATT; CDR2 reads SNEGSKA (reference sequence). CDR3 length: 15 residues. Written as DNA, the CDR3 is TGCAGTGCTAGAGGCGGTCCAGGGGGTAAGGGTGGCTACACCTTC. Translation gives CSARGGPGGKGGYTF.

The chain uses TRBV7-9 and TRBJ2-5, with D unclear. The germline V gene encodes CDR1 SEHNR and CDR2 FQNEAQ (reference sequence). The length of the CDR3 is 14 residues. Trimming pared 2 bases from V and 5 bases from J, leaving 12 bases between. The CDR3 region is CASSLIGLGETQYF. CDR3 sequence (DNA): TGTGCCAGCAGCTTAATCGGATTAGGTGAGACCCAGTACTTC. The complete variable domain, with remaining parts taken from reference TRBV7-9 and TRBJ2-5, reads DTGVSQNPRHKITKRGQNVTFRCDPISEHNRLYWYRQTLGQGPEFLTYFQNEAQLEKSRLLSDRFSAERPKGSFSTLEIQRTEQGDSAMYLCASSLIGLGETQYFGPGTRLLVL.

This clonotype appeared many times. The chain links TRBV6-1 to TRBJ1-1; 10 bases are shared with TRBD1. V lost 5 bases to trimming and J lost 4 bases; unmatched junction nucleotides: 4. Germline assignment: CDR1 MNHNS and CDR2 SASEGT. The CDR3 totals 14 residues. The CDR3 nucleotides are TGTGCCAGCAGTCCCTGGGACAGGGGCACTGAAGCTTTCTTT. Translating gives CASSPWDRGTEAFF.

This clonotype was observed a handful of times. The V call is TRBV7-9, the J call TRBJ2-7; 9 bases map to TRBD1. The CDR3 length is 15 residues. V lost 5 bases, J lost 2 bases, and 7 bases stayed unmatched. Looked up from germline, CDR1 is SEHNR and CDR2 is FQNEAQ (reference sequence). CDR3 sequence (DNA): TGTGCCAGCAGCCAGGGACAGGGAATCCCCTACGAGCAGTACTTC. Translating it yields CASSQGQGIPYEQYF.

This chain links TRBV3-1 with TRBJ1-2, with D unclear. V lost 3 bases, J lost 0 bases, and 5 bases lay in between. CDR3 length: 13 amino acids. In germline, CDR1 is LGHDT, CDR2 YNNKEL (reference sequence). The CDR3 nucleotides are TGTGCCAGCAGCCACCCGACTAACTATGGCTACACCTTC. This translates into CASSHPTNYGYTF.

This clonotype appeared a few times. The gene calls are TRBV20-1 and TRBJ2-5; 10 nucleotides agree with TRBD2. There are 14 residues in the CDR3. CDR1 DFQATT and CDR2 SNEGSKA come from the germline V gene (reference sequence). Germline trimming cut 5 bases from V and 1 base from J; bases unmatched to any gene: 4. The CDR3 nucleotides read TGCAGTGCTCGCTCTAGCGGGGGCCAAGAGACCCAGTACTTC. Translation gives CSARSSGGQETQYF.

The chain has TRBV18 and TRBJ2-5; 8 nucleotides line up with TRBD1. The CDR3 runs 18 residues. V gave up 1 base and J gave up 2 bases; unmatched junction bases: 12. Germline V lookup: CDR1 KGHSH, CDR2 LQKENI. The CDR3 loop is CASSPLSPGQGIQETQYF. Here the CDR3 DNA reads TGTGCCAGCTCACCACTCTCCCCCGGACAGGGAATTCAAGAGACCCAGTACTTC.

CDR3 sequence reads: CASSQYWGQGSTGELFF. Here the CDR3 DNA reads TGCGCCAGCAGCCAGTACTGGGGACAGGGGTCCACCGGGGAGCTGTTTTTT. The V and J genes are TRBV4-3 and TRBJ2-2, with 10 positions matching TRBD1. Germline CDR1 LGHNA, CDR2 YSLEER. The CDR3 spans 17 residues. With 3 bases clipped from V and 4 bases from J, the junction kept 8 bases outside the gene matches.

In its sample, this clonotype was seen a few times. V is TRBV19 and J is TRBJ2-6, with D perhaps matching TRBD1 (7 bases). The germline V gene has CDR1 LNHDA and CDR2 SQIVND (reference sequence). The CDR3 consists of 18 residues. Trimming took 5 bases from V and 0 from J, leaving 17 bases between them. This chain's CDR3 is CASSPQGGRISGANVLTF. The CDR3 DNA is TGTGCCAGTAGTCCCCAGGGGGGACGGATCTCTGGGGCCAACGTCCTGACTTTC.